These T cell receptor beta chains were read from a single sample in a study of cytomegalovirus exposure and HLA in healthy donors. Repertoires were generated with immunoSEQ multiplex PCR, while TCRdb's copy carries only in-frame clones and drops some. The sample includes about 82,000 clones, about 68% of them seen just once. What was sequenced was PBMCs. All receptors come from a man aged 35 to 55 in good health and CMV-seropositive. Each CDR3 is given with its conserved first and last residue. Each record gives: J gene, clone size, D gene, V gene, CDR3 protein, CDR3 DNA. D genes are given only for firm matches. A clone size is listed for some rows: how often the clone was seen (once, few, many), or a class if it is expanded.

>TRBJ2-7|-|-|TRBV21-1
CASSKGHYEQYF
TGTGCCAGCAGCAAAGGACATTACGAGCAGTACTTC
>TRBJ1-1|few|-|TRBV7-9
CASSLAGPMNTEAFF
TGTGCCAGCAGCCTCGCGGGCCCCATGAACACTGAAGCTTTCTTT
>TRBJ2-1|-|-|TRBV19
CASTPPDFGNEQFF
TGTGCCAGCACACCCCCGGACTTCGGTAATGAGCAGTTCTTC
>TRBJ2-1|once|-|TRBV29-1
CSVERAGWDEQFF
TGCAGCGTGGAGAGGGCGGGGTGGGATGAGCAGTTCTTC
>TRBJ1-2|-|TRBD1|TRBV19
CATKTGTNYGYTF
TGTGCCACGAAGACAGGGACCAACTATGGCTACACCTTC
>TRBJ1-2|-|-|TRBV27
CASRDSHTSYGYTF
TGTGCCAGCAGGGACAGCCACACGTCCTATGGCTACACCTTC
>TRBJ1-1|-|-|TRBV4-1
CASSPTISLKRTEAFF
TGCGCCAGCAGCCCTACCATTTCTCTTAAGAGGACTGAAGCTTTCTTT
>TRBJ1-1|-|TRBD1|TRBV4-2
CASSQETGGATEAFF
TGTGCCAGCAGCCAAGAGACAGGGGGCGCGACTGAAGCTTTCTTT
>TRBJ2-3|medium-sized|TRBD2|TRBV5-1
CASREGLAGDTDTQYF
TGCGCCAGCAGGGAGGGACTAGCGGGGGACACAGATACGCAGTATTTT
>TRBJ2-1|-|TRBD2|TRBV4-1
CASSQDSSTSGVYNEQFF
TGCGCCAGCAGCCAAGATAGTTCGACTAGCGGCGTATACAATGAGCAGTTCTTC
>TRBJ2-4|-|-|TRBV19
CASSIGGVMDIQYF
TGTGCCAGTAGTATAGGGGGGGTAATGGACATTCAGTACTTC
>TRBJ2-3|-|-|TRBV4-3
CASSQDWGLEVSTDTQYF
TGCGCCAGCAGCCAAGATTGGGGACTCGAAGTAAGCACAGATACGCAGTATTTT
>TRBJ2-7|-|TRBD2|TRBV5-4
CASRESLAATSYEQYF
TGTGCCAGCAGAGAGAGTCTAGCGGCAACCTCCTACGAGCAGTACTTC
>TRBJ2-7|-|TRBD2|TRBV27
CASRDGVAGTYEQYF
TGTGCCAGCAGAGATGGAGTAGCGGGCACCTACGAGCAGTACTTC
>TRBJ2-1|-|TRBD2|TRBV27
CASSPSRSGSYNEQFF
TGTGCCAGCAGTCCCTCCCGGAGCGGGAGTTACAATGAGCAGTTCTTC
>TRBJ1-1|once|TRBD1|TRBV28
CASSPWDRGTEAFF
TGTGCCAGCAGTCCCTGGGACAGAGGGACTGAAGCTTTCTTT
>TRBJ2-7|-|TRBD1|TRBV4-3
CASSQRQGGYEQYF
TGCGCCAGCAGCCAGAGACAGGGGGGTTACGAGCAGTACTTC
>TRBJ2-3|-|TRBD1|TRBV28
CASSFVLQGGTDTQYF
TGTGCCAGCAGTTTTGTCCTCCAGGGGGGCACAGATACGCAGTATTTT
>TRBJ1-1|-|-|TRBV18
CASSPGEENTEAFF
TGTGCCAGCTCCCCGGGGGAGGAGAACACTGAAGCTTTCTTT
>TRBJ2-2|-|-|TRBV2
CASSGQGNTGELFF
TGTGCCAGCAGTGGGCAGGGTAACACCGGGGAGCTGTTTTTT
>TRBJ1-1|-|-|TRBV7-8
CASSLGTGNLNTEAFF
TGTGCCAGCAGCTTGGGAACAGGTAATTTGAACACTGAAGCTTTCTTT
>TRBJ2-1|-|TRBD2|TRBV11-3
CASSLDGGRADNEQFF
TGTGCCAGCAGCTTAGACGGCGGGAGAGCGGACAATGAGCAGTTCTTC
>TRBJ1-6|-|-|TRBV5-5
CASSLYGQTNSPLHF
TGTGCCAGCAGCTTGTACGGACAGACAAATTCACCCCTCCACTTT
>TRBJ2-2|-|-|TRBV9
CASSHGSGELFF
TGTGCCAGCAGCCACGGGTCCGGGGAGCTGTTTTTT
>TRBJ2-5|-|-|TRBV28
CASSPGQGNKETQYF
TGTGCCAGCAGCCCGGGCCAGGGGAACAAAGAGACCCAGTACTTC
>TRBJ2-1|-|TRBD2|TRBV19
CATGTSAYNEQFF
TGTGCCACCGGGACTAGCGCCTACAATGAGCAGTTCTTC
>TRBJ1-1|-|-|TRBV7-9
CASSPNRGGEVAEAFF
TGTGCCAGCAGCCCCAATCGAGGAGGAGAGGTCGCGGAAGCTTTCTTT
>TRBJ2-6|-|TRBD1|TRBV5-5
CASSATRTGASGANVLTF
TGTGCCAGCAGCGCCACTAGGACAGGGGCCTCTGGGGCCAACGTCCTGACTTTC
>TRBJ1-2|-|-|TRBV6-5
CASREATRRRLGYTF
TGTGCCTCCCGGGAGGCGACCCGAAGGCGGTTGGGCTACACCTTC
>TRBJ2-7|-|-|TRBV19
CARLVADSSYEQYF
TGTGCCCGCTTAGTAGCGGATAGCTCCTACGAGCAGTACTTC